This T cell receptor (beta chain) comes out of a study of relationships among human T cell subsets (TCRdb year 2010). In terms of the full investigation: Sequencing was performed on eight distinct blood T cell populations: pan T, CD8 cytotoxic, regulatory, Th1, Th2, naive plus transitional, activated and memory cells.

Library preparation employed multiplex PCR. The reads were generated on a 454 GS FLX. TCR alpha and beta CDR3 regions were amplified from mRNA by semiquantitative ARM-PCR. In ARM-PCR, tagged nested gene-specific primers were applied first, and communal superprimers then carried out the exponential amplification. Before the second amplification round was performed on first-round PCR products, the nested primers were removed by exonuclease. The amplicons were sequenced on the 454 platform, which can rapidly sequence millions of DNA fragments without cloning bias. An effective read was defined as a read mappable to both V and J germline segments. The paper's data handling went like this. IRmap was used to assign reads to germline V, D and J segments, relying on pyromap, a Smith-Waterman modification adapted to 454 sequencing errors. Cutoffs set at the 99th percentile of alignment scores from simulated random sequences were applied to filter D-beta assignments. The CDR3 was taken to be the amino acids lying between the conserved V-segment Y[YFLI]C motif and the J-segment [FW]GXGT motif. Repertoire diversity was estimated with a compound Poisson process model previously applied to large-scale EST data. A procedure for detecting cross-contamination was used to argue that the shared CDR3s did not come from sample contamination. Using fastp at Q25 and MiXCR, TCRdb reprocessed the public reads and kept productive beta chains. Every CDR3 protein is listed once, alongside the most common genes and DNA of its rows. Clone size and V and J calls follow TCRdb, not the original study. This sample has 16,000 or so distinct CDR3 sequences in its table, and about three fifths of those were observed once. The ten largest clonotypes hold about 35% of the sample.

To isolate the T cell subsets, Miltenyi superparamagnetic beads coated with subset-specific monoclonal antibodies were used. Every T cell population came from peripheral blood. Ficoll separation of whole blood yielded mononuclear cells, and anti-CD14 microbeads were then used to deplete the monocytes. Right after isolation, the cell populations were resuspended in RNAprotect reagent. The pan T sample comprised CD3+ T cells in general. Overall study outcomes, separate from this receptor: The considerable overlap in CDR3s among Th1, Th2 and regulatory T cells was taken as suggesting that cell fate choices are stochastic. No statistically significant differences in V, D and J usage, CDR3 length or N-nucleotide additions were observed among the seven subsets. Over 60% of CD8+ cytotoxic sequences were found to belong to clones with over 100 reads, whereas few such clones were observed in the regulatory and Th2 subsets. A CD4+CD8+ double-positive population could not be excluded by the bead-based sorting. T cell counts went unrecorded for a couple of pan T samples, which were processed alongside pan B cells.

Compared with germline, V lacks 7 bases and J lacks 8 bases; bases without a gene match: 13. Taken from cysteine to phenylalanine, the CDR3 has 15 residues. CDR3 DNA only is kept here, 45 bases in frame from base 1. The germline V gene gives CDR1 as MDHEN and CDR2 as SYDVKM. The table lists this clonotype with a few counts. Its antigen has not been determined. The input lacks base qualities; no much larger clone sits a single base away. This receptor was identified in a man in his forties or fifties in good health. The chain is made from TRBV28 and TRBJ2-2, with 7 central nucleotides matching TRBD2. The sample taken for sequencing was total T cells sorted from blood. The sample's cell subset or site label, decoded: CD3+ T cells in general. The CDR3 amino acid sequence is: CASTTGAGDSGELFF. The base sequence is TGTGCCAGCACGACGGGCGCGGGAGATTCGGGGGAGCTGTTTTTT.